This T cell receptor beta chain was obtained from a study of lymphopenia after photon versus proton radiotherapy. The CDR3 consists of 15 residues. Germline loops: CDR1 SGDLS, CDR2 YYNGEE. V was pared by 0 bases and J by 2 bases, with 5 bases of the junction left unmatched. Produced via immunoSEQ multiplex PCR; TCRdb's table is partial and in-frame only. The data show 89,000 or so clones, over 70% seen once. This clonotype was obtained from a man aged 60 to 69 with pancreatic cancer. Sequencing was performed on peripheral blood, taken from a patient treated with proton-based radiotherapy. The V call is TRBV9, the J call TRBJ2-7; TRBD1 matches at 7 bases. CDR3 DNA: TGTGCCAGCAGCGTAGGGGCAGGGGGAACCTACGAGCAGTACTTC. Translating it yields CASSVGAGGTYEQYF.